This T cell receptor beta chain appears in the sequencing data of a study of PD-1 blockade in classical Hodgkin lymphoma (dated by TCRdb to the early 2020s). Context from the whole study: The study used CyTOF and TCR beta sequencing to define a peripheral blood immune signature of response to PD-1 blockade in classical Hodgkin lymphoma.

Taken from the germline V gene, the CDR1 and CDR2 loops are SGHTA and FQGNSA. Ends trimmed: V by 6 bases, J by 2 bases; bases unmatched to a gene: 7. From its cysteine to its phenylalanine, the CDR3 spans 15 amino acids. Of the read, only the CDR3 DNA is kept; its 45 bases are in frame from base 1. A note on this clone: Its antigen is still unknown. The input lacks base qualities; no much larger clone sits a single base away.

The Qiagen DNeasy kit was used to extract genomic DNA from unsorted PBMCs and from the negatively selected CD4+ and CD8+ fractions. Using primers that anneal to V and J segments, immunoSEQ multiplex PCR amplified the TCR beta CDR3 regions. Amplification bias was minimized using a synthetic immune receptor repertoire, and residual bias was removed computationally after sequencing. As for the original processing: Repertoire diversity was quantified as the Shannon entropy index using custom Python scripts. Unsorted, CD4+ and CD8+ repertoires were analyzed separately, except in combined analyses where CD4+ and CD8+ sequences were merged in silico. Here the immuneACCESS table is served through TCRdb, limited to in-frame sequences with V and J called. Missing clones are a known gap in these copies; in checked studies unresolved V genes cover under half, and the rest lacks a known reason. V and J calls and clone size come straight from that table; D and trimming were deduced from the DNA. For this sample there are around 23,000 clones; 85% to 90% appear just once. The ten largest account for over 6% of the sample.

The time point label for this specimen denotes: newly diagnosed, previously untreated cHL patient sample. Magnetic negative selection with a Miltenyi CD8+ T cell isolation kit was used to purify CD8+ T cells from thawed PBMCs. As a comparison group for the relapsed/refractory trial patients, PBMCs from patients with newly diagnosed, previously untreated classical Hodgkin lymphoma were sequenced. Peripheral blood was collected in 8 mL Vacutainer Cell Preparation Tubes, from which PBMCs were isolated by centrifugation and then cryopreserved. Purified CD4+ and CD8+ fractions were prepared only for cases with an additional available PBMC sample. On LS columns in a quadroMACS separator, the magnetically labelled cells were depleted, and the flow-through was collected as the purified fraction. Results and caveats for the whole study, not just this receptor: The study covered only a single clinical trial cohort, and the causes of the repertoire differences, possibly disease activity or prior therapy, were still not defined. Baseline TCR diversity was reported as lower in newly diagnosed patients than in healthy donors, and lower still in relapsed/refractory patients.

The chain couples TRBV7-2 to TRBJ2-1, with 7 bases in between that match TRBD1. This sequence originates from a human donor with classical Hodgkin lymphoma. The specimen was CD8+ T cells from blood. CDR3 loop: CASRSDRDPYNEQFF. Here is the DNA: TGTGCCAGCAGAAGCGACAGGGACCCCTACAATGAGCAGTTCTTC.